These T cell receptor beta chains were read from a single sample in a study of T cell repertoires and Cas9 in healthy adults. Data came from immunoSEQ multiplex PCR; TCRdb stores just in-frame clones and leaves some out. The data show 20,000 to 25,000 clones, with roughly 89% seen just once and about 1.6% held by the top ten. The material sequenced was CD4+ effector T cells (CD127+, CD25-, CD137-, CD154-) from PBMCs; culture status not recorded. These receptors came from a human donor in good health. CDR3s leave out the opening cysteine and the closing phenylalanine or tryptophan.

v_gene	j_gene	CDR3aa
TRBV6-6	TRBJ1-1	AGTGQGRNTEAF
TRBV4-1	TRBJ1-2	ASSHFGLGYGYT
TRBV19	TRBJ1-4	ASRQHGNEKLF
TRBV9	TRBJ1-1	ASSVNSQEAF
TRBV7-2	TRBJ2-7	ASSLSEYEQY
TRBV5-1	TRBJ1-6	ASSLATDSPLH
TRBV19	TRBJ1-4	ASRQGSWGLLF
TRBV7-9	TRBJ2-2	ASSLVSEGMGITGELF
TRBV5-4	TRBJ1-2	ASSSLRGTGRAYGYT
TRBV2	TRBJ2-5	ASTGDRGETQY
TRBV5-1	TRBJ1-2	ASSLDGTGYGYT
TRBV4-1	TRBJ1-3	ASSPTGGRNTIY